The 22 T cell receptor beta chains below all came from one sample that was sequenced in a study of blood T cell repertoires in COVID-19. Only in-frame clones appear in the TCRdb table, and some are missing; sequencing was by immunoSEQ multiplex PCR. The repertoire holds about 320,000 clones, around nine tenths seen once, with less than 6% in the top ten. The sequencing input was PBMCs or T cells enriched from blood (not recorded which). The receptor set was obtained from a woman aged 25 to 45 who had recovered from COVID-19.

This rearrangement joins TRBV7-3 to TRBJ2-1, with TRBD2 matching 7 bases. V gave up 4 bases and J gave up 8 bases; unmatched junction bases: 11. CDR1 and CDR2 (germline): SGHTA, FQGTGA. The CDR3 loop spans 15 amino acids. The CDR3 region is CASSYTSAGLDEQFF. The DNA for the CDR3 is TGTGCCAGCAGCTACACTAGCGCGGGCCTCGATGAGCAGTTCTTC.

The chain recombines TRBV6-5 with TRBJ2-7; D ambiguous. Trimming left V 1 base short and J 4 bases short, with 11 bases between. Germline CDR1 is MNHEY and CDR2 is SVGAGI. The CDR3 is made up of 14 amino acids. The CDR3 nucleotides are TGTGCCAGCAGTTACTTCCCCAACATATACGAGCAGTACTTC. Protein: CASSYFPNIYEQYF.

The gene calls are TRBV9 and TRBJ1-3; possible D gene TRBD1, 6 bases. CDR3 length: 16 residues. Germline-derived CDR1 and CDR2 are SGDLS and YYNGEE. The ends were cut back, 0 bases at V and 3 bases at J, with 13 bases in the middle. CDR3 amino acids: CASSVAPTGSGNTIYF. Here the CDR3 DNA reads TGTGCCAGCAGCGTAGCTCCTACAGGGAGTGGAAACACCATATATTTT. Full variable domain (remainder filled in from reference TRBV9 and TRBJ1-3): DSGVTQTPKHLITATGQRVTLRCSPRSGDLSVYWYQQSLDQGLQFLIQYYNGEERAKGNILERFSAQQFPDLHSELNLSSLELGDSALYFCASSVAPTGSGNTIYFGEGSWLTVV.

J is TRBJ2-4 and V is TRBV19; 8 bases map to TRBD1. Per germline, CDR1 LNHDA and CDR2 SQIVND (reference sequence). Trimming at V came to 6 bases and at J to 2 bases, leaving 6 bases not matched to a gene. CDR3 length equals 15 residues. CDR3 coding DNA: TGTGCCAGTAGCAAGGACAGGGTGTCCAAAAACATTCAGTACTTC. Translation gives CASSKDRVSKNIQYF. The variable domain in full, with the rest retrieved from reference TRBV19 and TRBJ2-4, is DGGITQSPKYLFRKEGQNVTLSCEQNLNHDAMYWYRQDPGQGLRLIYYSQIVNDFQKGDIAEGYSVSREKKESFPLTVTSAQKNPTAFYLCASSKDRVSKNIQYFGAGTRLSVL.

In this sample, this clone turned up once. V usage is TRBV27 and J usage is TRBJ2-7; possible D gene TRBD1, 8 bases. V shed 6 bases and J shed 3 bases, with 24 bases lying between them. The germline V gene has CDR1 MNHEY and CDR2 SMNVEV (reference sequence). The length of the CDR3 is 17 residues. The CDR3 sequence is CASSRWVKQGGDYEQYF. For the CDR3, the DNA is TGTGCCAGCAGCCGATGGGTGAAACAGGGGGGGGACTACGAGCAGTACTTC.

The V and J genes are TRBV6-2 or TRBV6-3 and TRBJ1-1, with D hard to call. The CDR3 contains 16 residues. Germline assignment: CDR1 MNHEY and CDR2 SVGEGT. Trimming took off 2 bases at V and 7 bases at J, with 20 bases between the two ends. This CDR3 is CASSYPPGYLGGEAFF. In DNA form, the CDR3 reads TGTGCCAGCAGTTACCCACCGGGGTATCTGGGAGGTGAAGCTTTCTTT.

The chain recombines TRBV9 with TRBJ1-3, with D perhaps matching TRBD1 (5 bases). The CDR3 loop spans 14 amino acids. Germline lookup yields CDR1 SGDLS and CDR2 YYNGEE. Trimming left V 3 bases short and J 0 bases short, with 7 bases between. The CDR3 nucleotides are TGTGCCAGCAGCGCTGGGGCCTCTGGAAACACCATATATTTT. Translation: CASSAGASGNTIYF.

J is TRBJ1-1 and V is TRBV12-5; D unclear. Looked up from germline, CDR1 is LGHNT and CDR2 is FRNRAP. V was pared by 8 bases and J by 3 bases, with 22 bases between. The CDR3 spans 16 residues. The DNA of the CDR3 is TGTGCTAGTACATCGAGGGCAGGCCTTTCGGACACTGAAGCTTTCTTT. The encoded protein is CASTSRAGLSDTEAFF. Using reference TRBV12-5 and TRBJ1-1 for the parts outside the CDR3, the full variable domain is DARVTQTPRHKVTEMGQEVTMRCQPILGHNTVFWYRQTMMQGLELLAYFRNRAPLDDSGMPKDRFSAEMPDATLATLKIQPSEPRDSAVYFCASTSRAGLSDTEAFFGQGTRLTVV.

There are a few counts of this clone. The chain couples TRBV19 to TRBJ1-1; D not resolved. The V end was cut by 3 bases, the J end by 6 bases, with 14 bases between. The CDR3 runs 14 residues. Germline V gene sequence: CDR1 LNHDA, CDR2 SQIVND (reference sequence). The DNA of the CDR3 is TGTGCCAGTAGTATCGCCCCTGAGCGGCCTGAAGCTTTCTTT. It encodes CASSIAPERPEAFF.

The CDR3: CASNRVSSMNTEAFF. CDR3 in DNA: TGTGCCAGCAACAGGGTATCGTCGATGAACACTGAAGCTTTCTTT. This chain joins TRBV7-8 and TRBJ1-1; TRBD1 might be the D (6 bases). Trimming removed 7 bases from V and 0 bases from J, with 15 bases in between. The CDR3 is 15 residues long. Germline V gene data show CDR1 as SGHVS and CDR2 as FQNEAQ.

The chain has TRBV4-2 and TRBJ2-1; 9 bases are shared with TRBD2. The CDR3 runs 15 residues. The V and J ends lost 4 bases and 2 bases, in that order; junction bases with no gene match: 3. Germline V CDR1 and CDR2: LGHNA, YNFKEQ. CDR3 sequence reads: CASSPLAGPYNEQFF. The CDR3 DNA reads TGTGCCAGCAGCCCCCTAGCGGGACCCTACAATGAGCAGTTCTTC.

The rearrangement uses TRBV19 and TRBJ2-3, with D tentatively TRBD1 (5 bases). V was shortened by 5 bases and J by 5 bases, with 11 bases between the two germline ends. Per the germline V gene, CDR1 is LNHDA and CDR2 is SQIVND (reference sequence). This CDR3 is 13 amino acids long. For the CDR3, the DNA is TGTGCCAGTAGTGGGGCCCTCGGAGATACGCAGTATTTT. Amino acid sequence: CASSGALGDTQYF.

The chain combines TRBV5-1 with TRBJ1-4, with TRBD1 matching 9 bases. The junction had 10 bases not matched to a gene; V was cut back by 2 bases and J by 8 bases. CDR1 and CDR2 (germline): SGHRS, YFSETQ. This CDR3 is built from 16 residues. The CDR3 sequence is CASSLGYGQGIEKLFF. CDR3 DNA: TGCGCCAGCAGCTTAGGTTACGGACAGGGGATCGAAAAACTGTTTTTT. Filled out from reference TRBV5-1 and TRBJ1-4, the complete variable domain reads KAGVTQTPRYLIKTRGQQVTLSCSPISGHRSVSWYQQTPGQGLQFLFEYFSETQRNKGNFPGRFSGRQFSNSRSEMNVSTLELGDSALYLCASSLGYGQGIEKLFFGSGTQLSVL.

The genes are TRBV7-2 and TRBJ1-2, with 7 bases aligning to TRBD1. Germline CDR1 and CDR2: SGHTA and FQGNSA. The junction had 8 bases not matched to a gene; V was cut back by 6 bases and J by 1 base. The CDR3 has 15 residues. This CDR3 is CASSLRDSFNYGYTF. CDR3 DNA: TGTGCCAGCAGTTTAAGGGACAGCTTTAACTATGGCTACACCTTC.

The chain employs TRBV11-2 and TRBJ1-1; a weak D match, TRBD1 (6 bases). This CDR3 has 16 amino acids. The germline gives CDR1 SGHAT, CDR2 FQNNGV. V dropped 5 bases and J dropped 2 bases, with 18 bases sitting between them. CDR3 protein: CASSTRPRGGNTEAFF. The CDR3 DNA is TGTGCCAGCAGCACTAGACCCAGGGGCGGAAACACTGAAGCTTTCTTT.

The chain employs TRBV19 and TRBJ1-5, with D maybe TRBD1 (6 bases). V was trimmed by 7 bases and J by 0 bases, leaving 19 bases between them. The CDR3 covers 17 residues. Germline CDR1 and CDR2: LNHDA and SQIVND (reference sequence). The CDR3 loop is CASTTPSGGHSNQPQHF. The CDR3 DNA reads as TGTGCCAGTACCACCCCATCCGGGGGGCATAGCAATCAGCCCCAGCATTTT.

The V gene is TRBV30, the J gene TRBJ1-1, with 8 bases lining up with TRBD1. The CDR3 contains 10 residues. CDR1 is GTSNPN and CDR2 is SVGIG in the germline V gene (reference sequence). V trimming: 1 base; J trimming: 11 bases; junction bases outside the gene matches: 0. This CDR3 reads CAWSDRGAFF. Written as DNA, the CDR3 is TGTGCCTGGAGTGACAGGGGGGCTTTCTTT.

The rearrangement joins TRBV15 to TRBJ1-5, with 8 bases lining up with TRBD1. J gave up 4 bases and V 0 bases, and 5 bases lay outside the gene matches. Germline CDR1 reads LNHNV; CDR2 reads YYDKDF (reference sequence). The CDR3 contains 16 residues. DNA for the CDR3: TGTGCCACCAGCAGAGAAGGACAGGGTTGGAATCAGCCCCAGCATTTT. Translation: CATSREGQGWNQPQHF.

Only one count was recorded for this clone. J is TRBJ1-3 and V is TRBV4-2; TRBD1 matches 7 bases. The J segment lost 3 bases and the V segment lost 2 bases, leaving 4 bases of the junction unmatched. CDR1 and CDR2 (germline): LGHNA, YNFKEQ. This CDR3 spans 15 amino acids. The CDR3 loop is CASSQPQGGGNTIYF. The CDR3 DNA reads TGTGCCAGCAGCCAACCTCAGGGGGGTGGAAACACCATATATTTT.

The genes are TRBV7-2 and TRBJ2-6, with TRBD2 matching 9 bases. Germline CDR1 SGHTA, CDR2 FQGNSA. The CDR3 contains 19 residues. Trimming cost V 5 bases and J 0 bases; bases outside gene matches: 11. CDR3 sequence reads: CASSLRFGGGASGANVLTF. The CDR3 DNA is TGTGCCAGCAGCCTCAGGTTCGGCGGGGGGGCCTCTGGGGCCAACGTCCTGACTTTC. The variable domain in full, with the rest retrieved from reference TRBV7-2 and TRBJ2-6, is GAGVSQSPSNKVTEKGKDVELRCDPISGHTALYWYRQSLGQGLEFLIYFQGNSAPDKSGLPSDRFSAERTGGSVSTLTIQRTQQEDSAVYLCASSLRFGGGASGANVLTFGAGSRLTVL.

J is TRBJ2-5 and V is TRBV7-2; D is undetermined. The V end was cut by 5 bases, the J end by 1 base, with 8 bases between. Germline CDR1 is SGHTA and CDR2 is FQGNSA. The CDR3 extends over 13 amino acids. The CDR3 nucleotides are TGTGCCAGCAGCCCCGACACCCAAGAGACCCAGTACTTC. Amino acid sequence: CASSPDTQETQYF.

This clone was seen just once. The chain has TRBV14 and TRBJ1-1; maybe TRBD1 (5 bases). V lost 4 bases to trimming and J lost 0 bases, with 12 bases between them. CDR1 is SGHDN and CDR2 is FVKESK in the germline V gene. This CDR3 has 15 amino acids. CDR3 sequence: CASSRRGTMNTEAFF. In nucleotides, the CDR3 is TGTGCCAGCAGCCGTCGCGGGACGATGAACACTGAAGCTTTCTTT.